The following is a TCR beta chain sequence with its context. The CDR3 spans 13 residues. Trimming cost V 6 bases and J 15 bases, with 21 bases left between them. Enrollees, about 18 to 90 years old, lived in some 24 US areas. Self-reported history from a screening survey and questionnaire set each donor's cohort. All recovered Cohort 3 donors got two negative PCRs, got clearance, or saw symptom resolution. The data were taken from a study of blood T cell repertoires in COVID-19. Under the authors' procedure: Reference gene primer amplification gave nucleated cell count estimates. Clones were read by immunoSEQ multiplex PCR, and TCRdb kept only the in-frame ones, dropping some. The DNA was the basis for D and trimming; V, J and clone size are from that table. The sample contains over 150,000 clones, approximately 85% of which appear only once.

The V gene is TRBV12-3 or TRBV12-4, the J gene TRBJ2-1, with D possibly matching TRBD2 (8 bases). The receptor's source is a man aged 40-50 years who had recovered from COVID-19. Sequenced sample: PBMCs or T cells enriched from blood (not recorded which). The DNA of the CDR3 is TGTGCCAGCAGGCGGGGGGCCGGGACAGAAGCGTTCTTC. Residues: CASRRGAGTEAFF.